This T cell receptor (beta chain) was sequenced in a study of T cell responses to AZD1222 COVID-19 vaccine. Regarding this clone: Its antigen is unknown.

V lost 6 bases, J lost 7 bases, and 4 bases stayed unmatched. Germline V gene lookup returns CDR1 SQVTM and CDR2 ANQGSEA. There are 13 residues in the CDR3. Findings of the study overall: The repertoires were collected only after the peak T cell response.

Measured with immunoSEQ multiplex PCR; TCRdb has only the in-frame clones, and not every one. This table has 55,000 to 90,000 clones, around 82% appearing once. The chain is built from TRBV29-1 and TRBJ2-2, with TRBD2 matching 11 bases. The sample here was peripheral blood, taken on day 0 of AZD1222 vaccination. This clonotype was sampled from an adult in good health. The CDR3: CSVGLAGFGELFF. The CDR3 nucleotides read TGCAGCGTAGGACTAGCGGGTTTCGGGGAGCTGTTTTTT.